This is a list of T cell receptor beta chains from one sample in a study of cytomegalovirus exposure and HLA in healthy donors. Some clones are missing from TCRdb's copy, which holds only in-frame ones; the method was immunoSEQ multiplex PCR. Among around 150,000 clones, roughly 80% were seen once, and the ten largest hold 6.8%. The sequenced sample was PBMCs. These receptor sequences come from a man between 40 and 49 years old in good health and CMV-seropositive. CDR3s include the opening cysteine and the closing phenylalanine or tryptophan. Fields, in order: clone size, V gene, J gene, CDR3 length, D gene, CDR3 protein, CDR3 DNA. The D gene is left open where the match is weak. Size tells how often a clone was seen (once, few, many) or the class of an expanded clone, and some rows leave it out.

clone_size: NA
v_call: TRBV11-2
j_call: TRBJ2-1
cdr3_length: 15
d_call: NA
cdr3_aa: CASSSTRTGVNEQFF
cdr3_nt: TGTGCCAGCAGCTCCACTAGAACGGGGGTCAATGAGCAGTTCTTC

clone_size: NA
v_call: TRBV5-6
j_call: TRBJ2-3
cdr3_length: 15
d_call: NA
cdr3_aa: CASSQGLRGPDTQYF
cdr3_nt: TGTGCCAGCAGCCAGGGGCTCAGGGGCCCAGATACGCAGTATTTT

clone_size: NA
v_call: TRBV18
j_call: TRBJ1-1
cdr3_length: 13
d_call: NA
cdr3_aa: CASSPKQDTEAFF
cdr3_nt: TGTGCCAGCTCACCCAAGCAAGACACTGAAGCTTTCTTT

clone_size: NA
v_call: TRBV27
j_call: TRBJ2-7
cdr3_length: 15
d_call: TRBD1
cdr3_aa: CASVSPGQGSGEQYF
cdr3_nt: TGTGCCAGCGTCTCTCCGGGACAGGGGTCCGGCGAGCAGTACTTC

clone_size: once
v_call: TRBV27
j_call: TRBJ1-5
cdr3_length: 20
d_call: TRBD1
cdr3_aa: CASRTLPGQVEGHSNQPQHF
cdr3_nt: TGTGCCAGCAGGACGCTCCCGGGACAGGTAGAGGGGCATAGCAATCAGCCCCAGCATTTT

clone_size: NA
v_call: TRBV7-2
j_call: TRBJ1-2
cdr3_length: 17
d_call: TRBD1
cdr3_aa: CASSSGQGVKTNYGYTF
cdr3_nt: TGTGCCAGCAGCTCGGGACAGGGGGTAAAAACTAACTATGGCTACACCTTC

clone_size: NA
v_call: TRBV7-9
j_call: TRBJ2-3
cdr3_length: 14
d_call: TRBD2
cdr3_aa: CASSRTSGTDTQYF
cdr3_nt: TGTGCCAGCAGCCGGACTAGCGGCACAGATACGCAGTATTTT

clone_size: NA
v_call: TRBV2
j_call: TRBJ1-1
cdr3_length: 14
d_call: NA
cdr3_aa: CASTPPGGSSEAFF
cdr3_nt: TGTGCCAGCACACCCCCGGGAGGGAGCTCTGAAGCTTTCTTT

clone_size: NA
v_call: TRBV7-7
j_call: TRBJ2-5
cdr3_length: 13
d_call: NA
cdr3_aa: CASSQGAYGTQYF
cdr3_nt: TGTGCTAGCAGCCAAGGGGCCTATGGGACCCAGTACTTC

clone_size: NA
v_call: TRBV6-5
j_call: TRBJ2-1
cdr3_length: 12
d_call: NA
cdr3_aa: CASSLRGGWQFF
cdr3_nt: TGTGCCAGCAGTCTTAGAGGCGGTTGGCAGTTCTTC

clone_size: NA
v_call: TRBV9
j_call: TRBJ1-4
cdr3_length: 15
d_call: TRBD1
cdr3_aa: CASSAWTGVNEKLFF
cdr3_nt: TGTGCCAGCAGCGCCTGGACAGGGGTTAATGAAAAACTGTTTTTT

clone_size: once
v_call: TRBV6-1
j_call: TRBJ2-5
cdr3_length: 18
d_call: TRBD2
cdr3_aa: CASSEASSLAGGRGIQYF
cdr3_nt: TGTGCCAGCAGTGAGGCCTCCTCCCTAGCGGGCGGGAGGGGGATCCAGTACTTC

clone_size: NA
v_call: TRBV27
j_call: TRBJ1-2
cdr3_length: 14
d_call: TRBD1
cdr3_aa: CASSSNDRAEGYTF
cdr3_nt: TGTGCCAGCAGTTCTAACGACAGGGCGGAAGGCTACACCTTC

clone_size: NA
v_call: TRBV19
j_call: TRBJ1-3
cdr3_length: 15
d_call: NA
cdr3_aa: CASSATGSSGNTIYF
cdr3_nt: TGTGCCAGTAGTGCTACCGGGAGCTCTGGAAACACCATATATTTT

clone_size: NA
v_call: TRBV19
j_call: TRBJ1-4
cdr3_length: 16
d_call: TRBD1
cdr3_aa: CASSTGQTGSPEKLFF
cdr3_nt: TGTGCCAGTAGTACAGGACAGACAGGGAGCCCCGAAAAACTGTTTTTT

clone_size: NA
v_call: TRBV6-6
j_call: TRBJ2-7
cdr3_length: 15
d_call: TRBD1
cdr3_aa: CASSYSSETGGEQYF
cdr3_nt: TGTGCCAGCAGTTACTCATCGGAGACAGGGGGCGAGCAGTACTTC

clone_size: NA
v_call: TRBV29-1
j_call: TRBJ1-4
cdr3_length: 14
d_call: TRBD1
cdr3_aa: CSGGTGATNEKLFF
cdr3_nt: TGCAGCGGGGGGACAGGGGCAACTAATGAAAAACTGTTTTTT

clone_size: NA
v_call: TRBV6-1
j_call: TRBJ2-5
cdr3_length: 15
d_call: TRBD1
cdr3_aa: CASSVNRGVSETQYF
cdr3_nt: TGTGCCAGCAGTGTCAACAGGGGGGTTTCAGAGACCCAGTACTTC

clone_size: NA
v_call: TRBV2
j_call: TRBJ1-2
cdr3_length: 13
d_call: TRBD1
cdr3_aa: CASSADRVDGYTF
cdr3_nt: TGTGCCAGCAGCGCTGACAGGGTGGATGGCTACACCTTC

clone_size: NA
v_call: TRBV11-2
j_call: TRBJ1-3
cdr3_length: 16
d_call: TRBD1
cdr3_aa: CASSLDPGGSGNTIYF
cdr3_nt: TGTGCCAGCAGCTTAGATCCAGGGGGGTCCGGAAACACCATATATTTT

clone_size: medium-sized
v_call: TRBV7-2
j_call: TRBJ1-1
cdr3_length: 14
d_call: NA
cdr3_aa: CASSLGGGGTEAFF
cdr3_nt: TGTGCCAGCAGCTTAGGGGGCGGGGGCACTGAAGCTTTCTTT

clone_size: few
v_call: TRBV30
j_call: TRBJ2-5
cdr3_length: 15
d_call: TRBD1
cdr3_aa: CAWNHQGARGETQYF
cdr3_nt: TGTGCCTGGAATCACCAGGGGGCTCGCGGGGAGACCCAGTACTTC

clone_size: NA
v_call: TRBV18
j_call: TRBJ1-5
cdr3_length: 14
d_call: TRBD1
cdr3_aa: CASSEQGSDQPQHF
cdr3_nt: TGTGCCAGCTCAGAACAGGGGTCGGATCAGCCCCAGCATTTT

clone_size: NA
v_call: TRBV6-5
j_call: TRBJ1-2
cdr3_length: 14
d_call: NA
cdr3_aa: CASIGTLPNYGYTF
cdr3_nt: TGTGCCAGCATCGGGACTTTACCGAACTATGGCTACACCTTC

clone_size: NA
v_call: TRBV5-6
j_call: TRBJ1-2
cdr3_length: 13
d_call: TRBD1
cdr3_aa: CASSPGQRDGYTF
cdr3_nt: TGTGCCAGCAGCCCGGGACAGAGAGATGGCTACACCTTC

clone_size: NA
v_call: TRBV29-1
j_call: TRBJ2-6
cdr3_length: 15
d_call: TRBD1
cdr3_aa: CSVEQGAGGANVLTF
cdr3_nt: TGCAGCGTTGAACAGGGGGCGGGTGGGGCCAACGTCCTGACTTTC

clone_size: NA
v_call: TRBV5-1
j_call: TRBJ1-2
cdr3_length: 14
d_call: TRBD1
cdr3_aa: CASSIDRVNYGYTF
cdr3_nt: TGCGCCAGCAGCATCGACAGGGTAAACTATGGCTACACCTTC

clone_size: NA
v_call: TRBV19
j_call: TRBJ2-7
cdr3_length: 13
d_call: NA
cdr3_aa: CASSIAEFYEQYF
cdr3_nt: TGTGCCAGTAGTATCGCGGAGTTCTACGAGCAGTACTTC

clone_size: NA
v_call: TRBV30
j_call: TRBJ2-2
cdr3_length: 15
d_call: NA
cdr3_aa: CAWSRQGLNTGELFF
cdr3_nt: TGTGCCTGGAGTAGGCAGGGTCTGAACACCGGGGAGCTGTTTTTT

clone_size: NA
v_call: TRBV25-1
j_call: TRBJ2-7
cdr3_length: 13
d_call: NA
cdr3_aa: CASTLGATYEQYF
cdr3_nt: TGTGCCAGCACCTTAGGGGCCACCTACGAGCAGTACTTC

clone_size: NA
v_call: TRBV10-2
j_call: TRBJ2-7
cdr3_length: 13
d_call: NA
cdr3_aa: CASSPTATYEQYF
cdr3_nt: TGCGCCAGCAGTCCGACTGCAACCTACGAGCAGTACTTC

clone_size: NA
v_call: TRBV14
j_call: TRBJ2-5
cdr3_length: 15
d_call: TRBD1
cdr3_aa: CASSQGDRQKETQYF
cdr3_nt: TGTGCCAGCAGCCAAGGGGACAGGCAAAAAGAGACCCAGTACTTC

clone_size: NA
v_call: TRBV28
j_call: TRBJ1-2
cdr3_length: 14
d_call: NA
cdr3_aa: CATLRTATNYGYTF
cdr3_nt: TGTGCCACCCTCCGGACAGCAACGAACTATGGCTACACCTTC

clone_size: NA
v_call: TRBV7-8
j_call: TRBJ1-2
cdr3_length: 17
d_call: NA
cdr3_aa: CASSLISRQAINYGYTF
cdr3_nt: TGTGCCAGCAGCTTAATATCTAGACAGGCGATTAACTATGGCTACACCTTC

clone_size: NA
v_call: TRBV30
j_call: TRBJ1-1
cdr3_length: 14
d_call: NA
cdr3_aa: CAWSVTRARSEAFF
cdr3_nt: TGTGCCTGGAGTGTGACGCGGGCGAGGTCTGAAGCTTTCTTT

clone_size: NA
v_call: TRBV27
j_call: TRBJ2-1
cdr3_length: 19
d_call: TRBD2
cdr3_aa: CASSPTRRLAGRSHNEQFF
cdr3_nt: TGTGCCAGCAGTCCTACCCGGCGGCTAGCGGGACGCAGTCACAATGAGCAGTTCTTC

clone_size: NA
v_call: TRBV6-5
j_call: TRBJ1-1
cdr3_length: 14
d_call: NA
cdr3_aa: CASSYTQANTEAFF
cdr3_nt: TGTGCCAGCAGTTACACACAGGCGAACACTGAAGCTTTCTTT

clone_size: NA
v_call: TRBV4-2
j_call: TRBJ2-7
cdr3_length: 16
d_call: TRBD1
cdr3_aa: CASSQDWVGTGVEQYF
cdr3_nt: TGTGCCAGCAGCCAAGATTGGGTGGGGACAGGGGTCGAGCAGTACTTC

clone_size: once
v_call: TRBV4-1
j_call: TRBJ2-3
cdr3_length: 18
d_call: TRBD2
cdr3_aa: CASSQDPSLAGGTDTQYF
cdr3_nt: TGCGCCAGCAGCCAAGATCCTTCCCTCGCGGGGGGCACAGATACGCAGTATTTT

clone_size: once
v_call: TRBV5-8
j_call: TRBJ1-5
cdr3_length: 16
d_call: TRBD1
cdr3_aa: CASSPGQVVSNQPQHF
cdr3_nt: TGTGCCAGCAGCCCAGGACAGGTCGTTAGCAATCAGCCCCAGCATTTT

clone_size: few
v_call: TRBV12-2
j_call: TRBJ2-1
cdr3_length: 13
d_call: NA
cdr3_aa: CASRLRERNEQFF
cdr3_nt: TGTGCAAGTCGCTTGCGGGAGCGCAATGAGCAGTTCTTC

clone_size: NA
v_call: TRBV9
j_call: TRBJ1-1
cdr3_length: 15
d_call: TRBD1
cdr3_aa: CASSVTGGGGTEAFF
cdr3_nt: TGTGCCAGCAGCGTAACAGGGGGCGGTGGGACTGAAGCTTTCTTT

clone_size: few
v_call: TRBV6-1
j_call: TRBJ1-1
cdr3_length: 13
d_call: NA
cdr3_aa: CATSAGILTEAFF
cdr3_nt: TGTGCCACCTCCGCGGGGATCCTCACTGAAGCTTTCTTT

clone_size: few
v_call: TRBV7-9
j_call: TRBJ1-2
cdr3_length: 18
d_call: TRBD1
cdr3_aa: CASSLSGTGIRPRYGYTF
cdr3_nt: TGTGCCAGCAGCCTAAGTGGGACAGGGATTCGTCCCCGCTATGGCTACACCTTC

clone_size: NA
v_call: TRBV21-1
j_call: TRBJ2-7
cdr3_length: 14
d_call: NA
cdr3_aa: CASRTTGRRNEQYF
cdr3_nt: TGTGCCAGCAGAACGACAGGGAGGAGGAACGAGCAGTACTTC

clone_size: once
v_call: TRBV25-1
j_call: TRBJ2-3
cdr3_length: 14
d_call: NA
cdr3_aa: CASSGRWPTDTQYF
cdr3_nt: TGTGCCAGCAGTGGCCGTTGGCCAACAGATACGCAGTATTTT

clone_size: few
v_call: TRBV12-5
j_call: TRBJ2-6
cdr3_length: 20
d_call: TRBD1
cdr3_aa: CASGLGPRGTGGAGANVLTF
cdr3_nt: TGTGCTAGTGGTTTGGGTCCCCGGGGGACAGGGGGCGCTGGGGCCAACGTCCTGACTTTC

clone_size: NA
v_call: TRBV6-5
j_call: TRBJ2-6
cdr3_length: 15
d_call: NA
cdr3_aa: CASSSRGSGANVLTF
cdr3_nt: TGTGCCAGCAGTTCCAGGGGCTCTGGGGCCAACGTCCTGACTTTC

clone_size: NA
v_call: TRBV7-8
j_call: TRBJ2-1
cdr3_length: 14
d_call: TRBD2
cdr3_aa: CASSLDRLAGNQFF
cdr3_nt: TGTGCCAGCAGCTTAGATCGGTTAGCGGGAAACCAGTTCTTC

clone_size: NA
v_call: TRBV6-5
j_call: TRBJ1-1
cdr3_length: 14
d_call: TRBD1
cdr3_aa: CASSPPGGNTEAFF
cdr3_nt: TGTGCCAGCAGTCCCCCAGGGGGGAACACTGAAGCTTTCTTT

clone_size: once
v_call: TRBV18
j_call: TRBJ1-1
cdr3_length: 15
d_call: NA
cdr3_aa: CASSPPFIQNTEAFF
cdr3_nt: TGTGCCAGCTCACCACCTTTCATTCAGAACACTGAAGCTTTCTTT

clone_size: NA
v_call: TRBV7-9
j_call: TRBJ1-1
cdr3_length: 13
d_call: TRBD1
cdr3_aa: CASSFQGATEAFF
cdr3_nt: TGTGCCAGCAGCTTTCAGGGGGCTACTGAAGCTTTCTTT

clone_size: NA
v_call: TRBV5-1
j_call: TRBJ2-3
cdr3_length: 15
d_call: TRBD2
cdr3_aa: CASSLQRGGTDTQYF
cdr3_nt: TGCGCCAGCAGCTTACAGCGGGGGGGCACAGATACGCAGTATTTT